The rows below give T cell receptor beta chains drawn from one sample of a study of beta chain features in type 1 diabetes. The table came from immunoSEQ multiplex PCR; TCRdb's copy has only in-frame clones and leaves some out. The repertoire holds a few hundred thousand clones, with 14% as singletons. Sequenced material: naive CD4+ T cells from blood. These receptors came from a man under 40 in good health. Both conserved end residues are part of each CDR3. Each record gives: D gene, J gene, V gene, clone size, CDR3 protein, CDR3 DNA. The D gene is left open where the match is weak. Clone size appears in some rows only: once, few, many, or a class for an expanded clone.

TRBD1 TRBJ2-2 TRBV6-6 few CAGWNDRAGTGELFF TGTGCCGGCTGGAATGACAGGGCGGGCACCGGGGAGCTGTTTTTT
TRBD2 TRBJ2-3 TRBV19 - CASSTLAGGSTDTQYF TGTGCCAGTAGTACATTAGCGGGAGGTAGCACAGATACGCAGTATTTT
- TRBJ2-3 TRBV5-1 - CASSPPAQYF TGCGCCAGCAGCCCCCCAGCTCAGTATTTT
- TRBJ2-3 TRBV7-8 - CASSFFPTGGTDTQYF TGTGCCAGCAGCTTTTTTCCCACCGGGGGCACAGATACGCAGTATTTT
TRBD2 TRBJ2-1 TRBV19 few CASSRTSGSNEQFF TGTGCCAGTAGCAGGACTAGCGGGAGCAATGAGCAGTTCTTC
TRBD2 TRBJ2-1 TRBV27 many CASSYLAGGLSNEQFF TGTGCCAGCAGTTACTTAGCGGGAGGGCTCAGCAATGAGCAGTTCTTC
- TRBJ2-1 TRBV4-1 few CASTTGPHPYNEQFF TGCGCCAGCACCACAGGACCGCATCCTTACAATGAGCAGTTCTTC
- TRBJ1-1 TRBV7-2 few CASSLEHKVTEAFF TGTGCCAGCAGCTTAGAACACAAGGTCACTGAAGCTTTCTTT
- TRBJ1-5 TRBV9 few CASSVAPNQPQHF TGTGCCAGCAGCGTAGCCCCAAATCAGCCCCAGCATTTT
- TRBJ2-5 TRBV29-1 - CSVDSDTGVSETQYF TGCAGCGTTGACTCGGACACGGGAGTCTCAGAGACCCAGTACTTC
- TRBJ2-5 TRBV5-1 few CASSSGQYQETQYF TGCGCCAGCAGCTCAGGACAGTACCAAGAGACCCAGTACTTC
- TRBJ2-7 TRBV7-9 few CASSSIGEPEQYF TGTGCCAGCAGTTCCATCGGGGAGCCTGAGCAGTACTTC
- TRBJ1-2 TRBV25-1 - CASSEGSGTRYTF TGTGCCAGCAGTGAAGGGTCGGGGACCCGCTACACCTTC
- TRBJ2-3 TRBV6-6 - CASSQDWAYTQYF TGTGCCAGCAGTCAGGACTGGGCCTATACGCAGTATTTT
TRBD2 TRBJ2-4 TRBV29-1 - CSAHGRGGARNIQYF TGCAGCGCCCACGGGAGGGGAGGGGCCCGAAACATTCAGTACTTC
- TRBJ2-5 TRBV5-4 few CASSDQGSKDF TGTGCCAGCAGCGATCAGGGAAGTAAGGACTTC
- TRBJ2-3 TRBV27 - CASSLVDSTDTQYF TGTGCCAGCAGTTTGGTGGACAGCACAGATACGCAGTATTTT
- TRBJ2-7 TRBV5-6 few CASSLAGYPSYEQYF TGTGCCAGCAGCTTGGCAGGATATCCCTCCTACGAGCAGTACTTC
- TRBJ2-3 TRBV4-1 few CASSQTSTADTQYF TGCGCCAGCAGCCAAACTAGCACGGCAGATACGCAGTATTTT
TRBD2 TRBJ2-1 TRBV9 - CASSVGSSGGRYEQFF TGTGCCAGCAGCGTCGGATCTAGCGGGGGACGCTATGAGCAGTTCTTC
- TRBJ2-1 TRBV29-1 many CSVEVRYNEQFF TGCAGCGTTGAAGTTCGGTACAATGAGCAGTTCTTC
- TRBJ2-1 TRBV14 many CASSGGGNEQFF TGTGCCAGCAGCGGGGGCGGAAATGAGCAGTTCTTC
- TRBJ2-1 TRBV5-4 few CASRFVDSYNEQFF TGTGCCAGCAGGTTTGTGGACTCCTACAATGAGCAGTTCTTC
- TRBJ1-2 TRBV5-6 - CASSRPIIGGGYTF TGTGCCAGCAGCCGTCCCATTATCGGCGGGGGCTACACCTTC
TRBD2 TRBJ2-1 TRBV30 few CAWSVGNSGRTEQFF TGTGCCTGGAGTGTAGGAAATAGCGGGAGAACTGAGCAGTTCTTC
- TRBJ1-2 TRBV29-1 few CSVGGQRGYTF TGCAGCGTTGGAGGGCAGCGTGGCTACACCTTC
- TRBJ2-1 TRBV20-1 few CSARLVNEQFF TGCAGTGCTCGGCTTGTCAATGAGCAGTTCTTC
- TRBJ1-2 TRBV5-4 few CASSLEGEYGYTF TGTGCCAGCAGCTTGGAGGGCGAATATGGCTACACCTTC
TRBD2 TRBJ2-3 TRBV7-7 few CASSLAGGPTDTQYF TGTGCTAGCAGCTTAGCGGGAGGGCCGACAGATACGCAGTATTTT
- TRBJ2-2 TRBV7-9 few CASSLQGAVRDTGELFF TGTGCCAGCAGCTTACAGGGTGCCGTGAGGGACACCGGGGAGCTGTTTTTT
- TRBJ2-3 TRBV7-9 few CASSNPGVDTQYF TGTGCCAGCAGCAACCCAGGGGTAGATACGCAGTATTTT
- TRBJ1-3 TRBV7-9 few CASSTSNSGNTIYF TGTGCCAGCAGCACCAGTAACTCTGGAAACACCATATATTTT
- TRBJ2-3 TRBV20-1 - CSASAADTQYF TGCAGTGCTAGCGCGGCAGATACGCAGTATTTT
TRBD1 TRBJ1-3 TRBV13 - CASSVRRTDRGNTIYF TGTGCCAGCAGCGTCCGCCGGACGGACAGGGGAAACACCATATATTTT
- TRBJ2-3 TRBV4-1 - CASSPPGPRNTQYF TGCGCCAGCAGCCCCCCGGGCCCCAGGAATACGCAGTATTTT
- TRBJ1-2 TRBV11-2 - CASSAAETVVGGYTF TGTGCCAGCAGCGCCGCCGAAACAGTTGTTGGGGGCTACACCTTC
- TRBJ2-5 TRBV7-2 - CASSLGGLGGTQYF TGTGCCAGCAGCTTAGGAGGTCTAGGAGGGACCCAGTACTTC
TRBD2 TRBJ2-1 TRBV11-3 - CASSLERLSGAHYNEQFF TGTGCCAGCAGCTTAGAGCGGCTTAGCGGGGCCCACTACAATGAGCAGTTCTTC
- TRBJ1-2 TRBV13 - CASSLGRVRDYGYTF TGTGCCAGCAGCTTAGGCAGGGTCCGGGACTATGGCTACACCTTC
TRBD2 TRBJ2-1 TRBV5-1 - CASSLLAGGSYNEQFF TGCGCCAGCAGCTTGCTTGCGGGGGGCTCCTACAATGAGCAGTTCTTC
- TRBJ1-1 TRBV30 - CAWLGRRRPVYTEAFF TGTGCCTGGCTTGGACGTAGAAGACCGGTTTACACTGAAGCTTTCTTT
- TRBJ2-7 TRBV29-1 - CSVERLAGSYEQYF TGCAGCGTTGAGCGGCTGGCGGGCTCCTACGAGCAGTACTTC
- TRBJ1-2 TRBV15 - CATSRAQNYGYTF TGTGCCACCAGCAGAGCACAGAACTATGGCTACACCTTC
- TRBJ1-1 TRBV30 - CAWSVGVNTEAFF TGTGCCTGGAGTGTTGGAGTGAACACTGAAGCTTTCTTT
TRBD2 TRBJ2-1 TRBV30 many CAWRGLADNEQFF TGTGCCTGGAGAGGACTAGCGGACAATGAGCAGTTCTTC
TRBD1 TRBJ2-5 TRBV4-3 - CASSLGQGETQYF TGCGCCAGCAGTCTAGGACAGGGAGAGACCCAGTACTTC
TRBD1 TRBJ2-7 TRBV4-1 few CASSPSGQGSYYEQYF TGCGCCAGCAGCCCATCTGGACAGGGTAGTTACTACGAGCAGTACTTC
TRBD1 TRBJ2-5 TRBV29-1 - CSVPGGGPSAVRTQYF TGCAGCGTGCCAGGGGGCGGGCCCTCAGCTGTGAGGACCCAGTACTTC
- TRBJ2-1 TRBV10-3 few CAISSTTGGDSYNEQFF TGTGCCATCAGCTCCACTACCGGTGGGGACTCCTACAATGAGCAGTTCTTC
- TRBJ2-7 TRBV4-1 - CASSQGDLASYEQYF TGCGCCAGCAGCCAAGGTGATCTGGCAAGCTACGAGCAGTACTTC
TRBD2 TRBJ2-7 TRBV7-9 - CASSSGGPPYEQYF TGTGCCAGCAGCTCGGGGGGACCTCCCTACGAGCAGTACTTC
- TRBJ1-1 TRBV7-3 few CASSKATGNTEAFF TGTGCCAGCAGCAAAGCGACAGGAAACACTGAAGCTTTCTTT
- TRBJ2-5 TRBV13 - CASRALSRAQETQYF TGTGCCAGCAGGGCCCTATCCCGCGCCCAAGAGACCCAGTACTTC
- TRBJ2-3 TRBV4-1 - CASSQVKGKVPDTQYF TGCGCCAGCAGCCAAGTTAAGGGGAAAGTGCCAGATACGCAGTATTTT